This TCR beta chain stems from a study of control samples from healthy donors and cancer patients. Libraries were prepared by immunoSEQ multiplex PCR; TCRdb keeps only in-frame clonotypes and omits some of them. The sample yields 70,000 to 100,000 clones, 91% seen once. This CDR3 has 13 residues. Per germline, CDR1 SGHVS and CDR2 FNYEAQ. V was cut by 3 bases and J by 8 bases, with 10 bases left in between. The material sequenced was blood. The chain recombines TRBV7-6 with TRBJ1-4; D is uncertain. The clonotype originates from a man in his forties or fifties in good health. This chain's CDR3 is CASSFRGREKLFF. The CDR3 nucleotides read TGTGCCAGCAGCTTCCGGGGTAGAGAAAAACTGTTTTTT.